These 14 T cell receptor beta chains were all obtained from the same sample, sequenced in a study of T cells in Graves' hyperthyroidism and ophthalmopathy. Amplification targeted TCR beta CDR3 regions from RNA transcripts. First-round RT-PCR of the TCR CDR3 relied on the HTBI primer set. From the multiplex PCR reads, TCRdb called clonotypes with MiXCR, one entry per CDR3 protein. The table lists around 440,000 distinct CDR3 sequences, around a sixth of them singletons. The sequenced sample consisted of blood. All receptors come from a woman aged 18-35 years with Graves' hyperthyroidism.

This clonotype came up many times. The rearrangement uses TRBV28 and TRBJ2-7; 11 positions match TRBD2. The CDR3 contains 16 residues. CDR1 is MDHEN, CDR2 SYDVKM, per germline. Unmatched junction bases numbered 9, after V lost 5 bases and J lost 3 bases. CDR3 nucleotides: TGTGCCAGCAGTCTTGATAGCGGGAGGGGAAGCTACGAGCAGTACTTC. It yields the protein CASSLDSGRGSYEQYF.

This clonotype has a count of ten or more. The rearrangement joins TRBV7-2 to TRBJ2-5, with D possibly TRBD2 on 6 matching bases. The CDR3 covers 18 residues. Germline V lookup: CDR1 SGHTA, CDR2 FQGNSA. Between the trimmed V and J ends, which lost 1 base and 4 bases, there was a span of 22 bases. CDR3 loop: CASSLVSMASAIGETQYF. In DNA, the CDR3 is TGTGCCAGCAGCTTAGTCTCCATGGCTAGCGCGATAGGAGAGACCCAGTACTTC.

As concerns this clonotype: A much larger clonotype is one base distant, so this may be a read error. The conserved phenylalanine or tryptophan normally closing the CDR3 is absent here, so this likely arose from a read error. The CDR3 DNA reads as TGCGCCAGCAGCTCAACTAGCGGGTCCTACAATGAGCAGTTCTCC. As protein: CASSSTSGSYNEQFS. V and J are TRBV5-1 and TRBJ2-1; 9 bases are a match to TRBD2. The V gene's germline CDR1 is SGHRS and CDR2 YFSETQ. The CDR3 is made up of 15 amino acids. V lost 3 bases to trimming and J lost 1 base; unmatched junction nucleotides: 2.

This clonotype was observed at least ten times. CDR3 bases: TGTGCCAGCAGAATAGCGTCTAGCAATCAGCCCCAGCATTTT. This sequence encodes CASRIASSNQPQHF. The chain combines TRBV28 with TRBJ1-5; D call uncertain. This CDR3 spans 14 amino acids. Trimming stripped 6 bases from V and 0 bases from J, with 9 bases between. Germline CDR1 reads MDHEN; CDR2 reads SYDVKM.

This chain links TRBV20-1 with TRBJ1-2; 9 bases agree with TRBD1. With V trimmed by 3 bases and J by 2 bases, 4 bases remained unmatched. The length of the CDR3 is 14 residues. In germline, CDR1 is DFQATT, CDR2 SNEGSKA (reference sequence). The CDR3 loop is CSASGDRENYGYTF. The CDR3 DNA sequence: TGCAGTGCTAGTGGGGACAGGGAAAACTATGGCTACACCTTC.

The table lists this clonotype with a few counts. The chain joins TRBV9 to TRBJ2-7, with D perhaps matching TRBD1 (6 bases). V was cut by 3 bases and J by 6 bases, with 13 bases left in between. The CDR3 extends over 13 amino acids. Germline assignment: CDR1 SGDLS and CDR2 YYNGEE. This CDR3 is CASSAGARAEQYF. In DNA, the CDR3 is TGTGCCAGCAGCGCAGGGGCTAGGGCCGAGCAGTACTTC. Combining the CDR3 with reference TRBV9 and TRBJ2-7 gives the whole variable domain DSGVTQTPKHLITATGQRVTLRCSPRSGDLSVYWYQQSLDQGLQFLIQYYNGEERAKGNILERFSAQQFPDLHSELNLSSLELGDSALYFCASSAGARAEQYFGPGTRLTVT.

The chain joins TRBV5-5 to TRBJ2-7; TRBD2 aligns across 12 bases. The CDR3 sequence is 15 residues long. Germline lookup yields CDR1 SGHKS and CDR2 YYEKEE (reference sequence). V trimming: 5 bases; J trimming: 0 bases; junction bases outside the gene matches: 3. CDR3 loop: CASRRTSGNSYEQYF. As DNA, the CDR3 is TGTGCCAGCAGGCGGACTAGCGGGAACTCCTACGAGCAGTACTTC. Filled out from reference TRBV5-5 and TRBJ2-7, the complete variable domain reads DAGVTQSPTHLIKTRGQQVTLRCSPISGHKSVSWYQQVLGQGPQFIFQYYEKEERGRGNFPDRFSARQFPNYSSELNVNALLLGDSALYLCASRRTSGNSYEQYFGPGTRLTVT.

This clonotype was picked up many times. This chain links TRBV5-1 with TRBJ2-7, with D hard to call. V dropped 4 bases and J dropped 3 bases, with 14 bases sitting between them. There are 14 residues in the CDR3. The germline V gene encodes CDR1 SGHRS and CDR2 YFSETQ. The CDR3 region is CASSAPGSLYEQYF. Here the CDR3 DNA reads TGCGCCAGCAGCGCCCCGGGCTCCCTCTACGAGCAGTACTTC.

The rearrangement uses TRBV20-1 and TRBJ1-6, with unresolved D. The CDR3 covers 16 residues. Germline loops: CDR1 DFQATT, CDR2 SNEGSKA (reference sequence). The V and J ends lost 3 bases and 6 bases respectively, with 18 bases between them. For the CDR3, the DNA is TGCAGTGCTAGCCGGATTATGGACGTCCGTAATTCACCCCTCCACTTT. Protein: CSASRIMDVRNSPLHF.

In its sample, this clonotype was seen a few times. CDR3 amino acids: CSARVRGTNQPQHF. The CDR3 DNA sequence: TGCAGTGCTAGAGTGAGGGGGACGAATCAGCCCCAGCATTTT. The rearrangement uses TRBV20-1 and TRBJ1-5; weak D call: TRBD1 (6 bases). Germline V gene data show CDR1 as DFQATT and CDR2 as SNEGSKA (reference sequence). Trimming took off 1 base at V and 4 bases at J, with 11 bases between the two ends. The CDR3 runs to 14 residues.

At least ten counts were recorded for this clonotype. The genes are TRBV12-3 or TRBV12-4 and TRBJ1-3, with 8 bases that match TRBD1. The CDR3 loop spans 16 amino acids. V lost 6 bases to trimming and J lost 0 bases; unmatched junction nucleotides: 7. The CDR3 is CASSPTGQGSGNTIYF. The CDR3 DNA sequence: TGTGCCAGCAGCCCCACCGGACAGGGCTCTGGAAACACCATATATTTT.

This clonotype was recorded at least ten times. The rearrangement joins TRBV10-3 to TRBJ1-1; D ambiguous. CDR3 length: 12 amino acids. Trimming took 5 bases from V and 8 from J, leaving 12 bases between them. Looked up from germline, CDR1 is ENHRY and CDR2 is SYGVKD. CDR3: CAISPDPSEAFF. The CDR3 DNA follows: TGTGCCATCAGTCCCGACCCCTCGGAAGCTTTCTTT.

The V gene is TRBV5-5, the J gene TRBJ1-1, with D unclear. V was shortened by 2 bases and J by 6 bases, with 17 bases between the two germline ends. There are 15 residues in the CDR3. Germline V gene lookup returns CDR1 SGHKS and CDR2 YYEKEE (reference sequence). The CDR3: CASSLTTSYFAEAFF. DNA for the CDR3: TGTGCCAGCAGCTTAACAACCAGTTATTTCGCTGAAGCTTTCTTT.

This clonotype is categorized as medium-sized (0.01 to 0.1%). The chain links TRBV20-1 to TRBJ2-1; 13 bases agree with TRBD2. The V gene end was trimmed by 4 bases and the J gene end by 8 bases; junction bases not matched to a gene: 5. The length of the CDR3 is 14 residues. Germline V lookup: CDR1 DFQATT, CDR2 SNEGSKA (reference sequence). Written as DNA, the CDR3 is TGCAGTGCTAACGGACTAGCGGGAGTATATGAGCAGTTCTTC. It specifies CSANGLAGVYEQFF.